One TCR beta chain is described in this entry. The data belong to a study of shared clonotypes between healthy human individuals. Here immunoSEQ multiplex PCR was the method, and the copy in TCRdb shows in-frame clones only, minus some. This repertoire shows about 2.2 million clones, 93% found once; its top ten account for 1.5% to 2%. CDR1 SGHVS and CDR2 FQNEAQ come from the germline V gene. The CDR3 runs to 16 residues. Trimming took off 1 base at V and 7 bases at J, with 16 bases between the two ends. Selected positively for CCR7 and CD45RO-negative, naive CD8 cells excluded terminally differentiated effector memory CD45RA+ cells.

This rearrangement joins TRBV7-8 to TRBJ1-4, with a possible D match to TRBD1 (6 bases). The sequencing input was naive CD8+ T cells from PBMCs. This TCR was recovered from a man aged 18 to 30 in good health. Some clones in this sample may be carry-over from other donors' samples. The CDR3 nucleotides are TGTGCCAGCAGCTTAGTGGGTAACAGGGTTGGTGAAAAACTGTTTTTT. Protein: CASSLVGNRVGEKLFF.